Given below is one T cell receptor beta chain in context. The antigen is unknown. The data were produced by immunoSEQ multiplex PCR, yet TCRdb's version contains in-frame clones alone and is incomplete. In the table there are roughly 660,000 clones, around 91% of which are singletons. This sample stems from a study of shared clonotypes between healthy human individuals. Study information: The donors, a couple of women and three men, were aged 18 to 49. Whole-study findings and limits: In general, naive subsets displayed greater estimated richness than memory subsets did.

The V and J ends lost 3 bases and 5 bases, in that order; junction bases with no gene match: 4. CDR3 length equals 14 residues. The V gene's germline CDR1 is MNHEY and CDR2 SMNVEV (reference sequence). This clonotype originated in a man aged 18 to 29 in good health. Some clones in this sample may be carry-over from other donors' samples. The chain links TRBV27 to TRBJ2-7, with 10 bases matching TRBD1. Sequencing was carried out using memory CD8+ T cells from PBMCs. Subset defined: CD45RO+ cells pooled with CCR7-negative TemRA cells. The CDR3 loop is CASSLTGGAHEQYF. CDR3 nucleotides: TGTGCCAGCAGTTTGACAGGGGGCGCGCACGAGCAGTACTTC.